This record covers a single T cell receptor (beta chain). Its target is unknown. This sample was taken from a study of T-cell reconstitution after alpha-beta-depleted transplantation in children. As it was prepared, the TCRbeta library received unique molecular identifiers. TCRdb reanalysed the PCR reads using MiXCR and keeps one entry per CDR3 protein. The data hold nearly 350,000 distinct CDR3 sequences, with roughly 17% observed a single time. V lost 8 bases, J lost 8 bases, and 8 bases stayed unmatched. Germline V gene sequence: CDR1 SNHLY, CDR2 FYNNEI. The CDR3 runs to 12 residues. Overall study findings and caveats: About two months after transplant, alpha-beta T cells reportedly came from several hundred expanded graft clones. One year post-transplant, T-cell counts and diversity were largely derived from T cells produced anew. Surviving thymic progenitors and recipient T cells were the source of high TCRbeta diversity at day 60 in some patients.

The V call is TRBV2, the J call TRBJ1-2; the match to TRBD1 covers 7 bases. This TCR came from a male patient between 2 and 15 years old who had a stem cell transplant for acute lymphoblastic leukemia, so the T cells may come from the graft donor. Sequences were derived from PBMCs, mostly from graft donor cells, sampled 360 days after TCRalphabeta/CD19-depleted stem cell transplant. CDR3 sequence: CASGDRVDGYTF. The CDR3 DNA reads as TGTGCCAGCGGAGACAGGGTGGACGGCTACACCTTC.